The sequence of this T cell receptor (beta chain) was determined in a study of cytomegalovirus exposure and HLA in healthy donors. Findings of the study overall: Cytomegalovirus association was assigned to about 150 TCR beta chains.

Note on this clone: The antigen is unknown.

PCR used 60 Vbeta primers and 13 Jbeta primers. Sequencing was performed with immunoSEQ multiplex PCR; in TCRdb, only in-frame clones are kept and a portion is missing. The data show approximately 100,000 clones, with just under 75% seen just once and 2% to 2.5% held by the top ten. The germline gives CDR1 SGHAT, CDR2 FQDESV (reference sequence). The CDR3 loop spans 14 amino acids. V dropped 6 bases and J dropped 3 bases, with 13 bases sitting between them. The TCR sequence derives from a human donor in good health. The sequenced sample was PBMCs. V gene TRBV11-1 combines with J gene TRBJ2-3; D is uncertain. The CDR3 nucleotides read TGTGCCAGCAGTTTAACCAGGAAGACAGATACGCAGTATTTT. The encoded protein is CASSLTRKTDTQYF.